The present T cell receptor (beta chain) was sequenced within a study of T-cell reconstitution after alpha-beta-depleted transplantation in children. Preparation of the TCRbeta library was carried out with unique molecular identifiers. Each CDR3 protein gets one entry after TCRdb re-called the PCR reads with MiXCR. The sample consists of 450,000 to 600,000 distinct CDR3 sequences, roughly 33% of them appearing once. CDR1 is SGHRS, CDR2 YFSETQ, per germline. Trimming left V 4 bases short and J 2 bases short, with 23 bases between. This CDR3 has 18 residues. This clonotype has just a few counts. The source material was PBMCs from the stem cell graft donor, sampled from the stem cell graft. The source of this sequence is a human donor who donated a stem cell graft to a child with aplastic anemia. The V call is TRBV5-1, the J call TRBJ2-3; TRBD2 is a possible D gene (5 bases). The CDR3 nucleotides are TGCGCCAGCAGCCGCCATGCCGCGGACTCAAGCTTCACAGATACGCAGTATTTT. Protein product: CASSRHAADSSFTDTQYF.